This TCR beta chain appears in the sequencing data of a study of T-cell memory formation after mild COVID-19. From the 5' RACE reads, TCRdb called clonotypes with MiXCR, one entry per CDR3 protein. This sample yields more than 150,000 distinct CDR3 sequences, of which 9.5% to 13% are seen a single time; roughly 3.8% belongs to the top ten. V dropped 7 bases and J dropped 7; count of bases not matched to a gene: 8. The CDR3 loop spans 13 amino acids. Germline V CDR1 and CDR2: SGHRS, YFSETQ. The source of this sequence is a young man who had mild COVID-19 (a few samples of this study predate the infection). Cell type and time point are not known. The sample taken for sequencing was PBMCs or a T cell subset sorted from them (not recorded which). The V gene is TRBV5-1, the J gene TRBJ2-5; 9 nucleotides align to TRBD2. In DNA form, the CDR3 reads TGCGCCAGCTGGATAGCGGGGGATGGGACCCAGTACTTC. This encodes CASWIAGDGTQYF. The whole variable domain, filled in from reference TRBV5-1 and TRBJ2-5, reads KAGVTQTPRYLIKTRGQQVTLSCSPISGHRSVSWYQQTPGQGLQFLFEYFSETQRNKGNFPGRFSGRQFSNSRSEMNVSTLELGDSALYLCASWIAGDGTQYFGPGTRLLVL.